Here is one TCR beta chain with its context. Its antigen is unidentified. The sample belongs to a study of OX40 agonist ivuxolimab in advanced cancers. About the study: Three dose-escalation patients had partial responses: one with hepatocellular carcinoma and two with cutaneous melanoma. Study findings and constraints: The CD4+ and CD8+ T cells in the blood had expanded clonally by week 6 at 0.1 to 3.0 mg/kg.

Patients with a history of autoimmune disease or on systemic immunosuppression were excluded. Assay used: immunoSEQ multiplex PCR; TCRdb lists only in-frame clones, some missing. The sample lists approximately 130,000 clones; about nine tenths were seen once. The CDR3 sequence is 13 residues long. With 6 bases clipped from V and 4 bases from J, the junction kept 5 bases outside the gene matches. The germline gives CDR1 MNHEY, CDR2 SMNVEV (reference sequence). The sequencing used CD4+ or CD8+ T cells sorted from blood, collected in a trial of the OX40 agonist ivuxolimab. V is TRBV27 and J is TRBJ2-5; TRBD1 agrees at 7 bases. This receptor was identified in an adult with an advanced solid tumor such as melanoma, head and neck, liver or kidney cancer. The CDR3 nucleotides read TGTGCCAGCAGCCCCCAGGGGGTAGAGACCCAGTACTTC. The encoded protein is CASSPQGVETQYF.